The rows below give T cell receptor beta chains drawn from one sample of a study of cytotoxic CD8 clonotypes in ibrutinib-treated CLL. TCRdb's copy holds only in-frame clones and misses some; the assay was immunoSEQ multiplex PCR. The table includes 250,000 to 350,000 clones, approximately 79% detected once. This sample comprised PBMCs, obtained at disease progression, from a patient treated with ibrutinib. These receptors all come from a human donor with chronic lymphocytic leukemia. Each CDR3 is given with its conserved first and last residue. A D gene is named only where the DNA matches it firmly. Part of the rows lack a size; the others show once, few, many or a class for expanded clones.

d_call	clone_size	v_call	j_call	cdr3_nt	cdr3_aa
TRBD2	-	TRBV28	TRBJ2-1	TGTGCCAGCAGTCAGCTAGCGGAAGAGCAGTTCTTC	CASSQLAEEQFF
-	-	TRBV7-2	TRBJ2-5	TGTGCCAGCACCCCTTTCCGGGACACCTTGCCCCACCAAGAGACCCAGTACTTC	CASTPFRDTLPHQETQYF
-	once	TRBV5-1	TRBJ2-3	TGCGCCAGCAGAGCTGGGGTCGGGACAGATACGCAGTATTTT	CASRAGVGTDTQYF
TRBD1	-	TRBV19	TRBJ2-3	TGTGCCAGTAGTATTGAGGGGGCGTTAGATACGCAGTATTTT	CASSIEGALDTQYF
-	-	TRBV27	TRBJ2-7	TGTGCCAGCAGTTTTGTTCGGGGACACGAGCAGTACTTC	CASSFVRGHEQYF
-	-	TRBV4-1	TRBJ2-7	TGCGCCAGCAGCATCGGAGGGCAGGGGTCGGGGCAGCAGTACTTC	CASSIGGQGSGQQYF
TRBD2	once	TRBV15	TRBJ2-5	TGTGCCACCAGCAGAGTCCCCCAGGGACTACACCAAGAGACCCAGTACTTC	CATSRVPQGLHQETQYF
-	few	TRBV6-5	TRBJ1-5	TGTGCCAGCAGTTGGGACAGCAATCAGCCCCAGCATTTT	CASSWDSNQPQHF
-	once	TRBV5-1	TRBJ1-2	TGCGCCAGCAGCTTGGATCGGTTACGGACAGTAACTAACTATGGCTACACCTTC	CASSLDRLRTVTNYGYTF
-	-	TRBV2	TRBJ2-6	TGTGCCAGCAGTGATCCAGGGACCGGGGCCAACGTCCTGACTTTC	CASSDPGTGANVLTF
-	-	TRBV5-1	TRBJ2-2	TGCGCCAGCAGCTTAGGGCCGGCCGGGGAGCTGTTTTTT	CASSLGPAGELFF
-	-	TRBV5-1	TRBJ2-7	TGCGCCAGCAGCTTCGGGTGGGGTAACTCCTACGAGCAGTACTTC	CASSFGWGNSYEQYF
-	-	TRBV5-3	TRBJ2-3	TGTGCCAGAAGCTTTGGACAATCTCCTTCCCTCGACTCACTGTGCACAGATACGCAGTATTTT	CARSFGQSPSLDSLCTDTQYF
-	once	TRBV29-1	TRBJ2-7	TGCAGCGTTGTGGCAGGGACCTCCTACGAGCAGTACTTC	CSVVAGTSYEQYF
-	many	TRBV2	TRBJ1-6	TGTGCCAGCAGGGGGGGTAGACTGTCAAATTCACCCCTCCACTTT	CASRGGRLSNSPLHF
TRBD2	-	TRBV5-1	TRBJ2-3	TGCGCCAGCAGCGGAGTAGCGGGCCCCACAGATACGCAGTATTTT	CASSGVAGPTDTQYF
TRBD2	-	TRBV18	TRBJ2-2	TGTGCCAGCTCACTAGAGACTAGCGGATCCGGGGAGCTGTTTTTT	CASSLETSGSGELFF
-	-	TRBV5-1	TRBJ2-2	TGCGCCAGCAGCAGCGGACCGGGACCGCGAACGAACACCGGGGAGCTGTTTTTT	CASSSGPGPRTNTGELFF
TRBD1	-	TRBV28	TRBJ1-5	TGTGCCAGCAGCTGGGACAGCCTCAATCAGCCCCAGCATTTT	CASSWDSLNQPQHF
-	-	TRBV12-5	TRBJ2-7	TGTGCTAGTGGCCCTGACTCCTACGAGCAGTACTTC	CASGPDSYEQYF
TRBD1	-	TRBV7-2	TRBJ2-5	TGTGCCAGCAGCTACGACAGGGGGCAACCTAGAGAGACCCAGTACTTC	CASSYDRGQPRETQYF
-	-	TRBV10-1	TRBJ1-5	TGCGCCAGCAGTGAGTGGGGTCAGCCCCAGCATTTT	CASSEWGQPQHF
TRBD2	few	TRBV27	TRBJ2-7	TGTGCCAGCAGTTTAGTAGCGGGAGCCTACGAGCAGTACTTC	CASSLVAGAYEQYF
TRBD1	few	TRBV4-1	TRBJ1-2	TGCGCCAGCAGCCCTCGAAAGGACAGGGTTTGGGATGGCTACACCTTC	CASSPRKDRVWDGYTF
-	few	TRBV11-3	TRBJ1-2	TGTGCCAGCAGCCTCAACACGTTGGCCTATGGCTACACCTTC	CASSLNTLAYGYTF
-	-	TRBV6-5	TRBJ1-2	TGTGCCAGCAGTTACTCGCGGGGGATGGGTGGCTACACCTTC	CASSYSRGMGGYTF
-	once	TRBV10-2	TRBJ2-3	TGCGCCAGCAGTGGCGGGTCTCTTGGCACAGATACGCAGTATTTT	CASSGGSLGTDTQYF
-	once	TRBV15	TRBJ1-5	TGTGCCACCAGCCCCCCCAGCCAGCCCCAGCATTTT	CATSPPSQPQHF
-	few	TRBV7-2	TRBJ2-1	TGTGCCAGCAGCGGACGGAATGAGCAGTTCTTC	CASSGRNEQFF
TRBD2	-	TRBV25-1	TRBJ2-5	TGTGCCAGCAGTACTCGACTAGCGGGACTGCAGGAGACCCAGTACTTC	CASSTRLAGLQETQYF
-	-	TRBV25-1	TRBJ1-5	TGTGCCAGCAGTGATAAGACAGAGGGACAGCCCCAGCATTTT	CASSDKTEGQPQHF
TRBD1	-	TRBV7-2	TRBJ2-7	TGTGCCAGCAGCTACCAAACCGGGACAGGGGACGAGCAGTACTTC	CASSYQTGTGDEQYF